The 23 T cell receptor beta chains below come from one sample, sequenced in a study of blood T cell repertoires in COVID-19 (dated by TCRdb to 2020 to 2021). Library preparation was by the immunoSEQ multiplex PCR assay. This is the immuneACCESS table as TCRdb keeps it, with only in-frame sequences that have V and J called. A part of the clones is gone; compared with another copy, unresolved V genes explain less than half, and the rest is unexplained. This sample lists under 300,000 clones; approximately 91% were detected once. The top ten clonotypes cover around 2% of the sample. The material sequenced was peripheral blood. The receptors stem from a woman in her thirties or forties who had recovered from COVID-19.

V and J are TRBV24-1 and TRBJ2-2, with D possibly matching TRBD1 (5 bases). With 5 bases removed from V and 1 base from J, the gap between germline ends came to 16 bases. Germline CDR1 is KGHDR and CDR2 is SFDVKD. This CDR3 contains 17 residues. CDR3 sequence (DNA): TGTGCCACCAGTGGGGCGAGTGGACAAATGAACACCGGGGAGCTGTTTTTT. This encodes CATSGASGQMNTGELFF.

The rearrangement uses TRBV5-1 and TRBJ2-5; 8 bases are shared with TRBD2. This CDR3 is 17 amino acids long. V shed 0 bases and J 5 bases; nucleotides not matched to a gene: 12. The V gene's germline CDR1 is SGHRS and CDR2 YFSETQ. The CDR3 sequence: CASSLASTGGPQETQYF. DNA for the CDR3: TGCGCCAGCAGCTTGGCATCGACGGGAGGGCCTCAGGAGACCCAGTACTTC.

This rearrangement joins TRBV21-1 to TRBJ1-2. TRBV21-1 is a recognized pseudogene. This CDR3 is 16 amino acids long. The CDR3 DNA reads as TGTGCCAGCAGTCCGGCGGGGGGCCTCCGCCCCTATGGCTACACCTTC. It codes for CASSPAGGLRPYGYTF.

This clone has a single count. V and J are TRBV6-5 and TRBJ2-5; D ambiguous. The CDR3 runs to 13 residues. CDR1 is MNHEY, CDR2 SVGAGI, per germline. Deletions cut 2 bases from V and 0 bases from J, with 4 bases between. The CDR3 loop is CASSYGNQETQYF. Written as DNA, the CDR3 is TGTGCCAGCAGTTACGGCAACCAAGAGACCCAGTACTTC.

The chain recombines TRBV19 with TRBJ1-1, with D unclear. The CDR3 is made up of 13 amino acids. Germline V gene lookup returns CDR1 LNHDA and CDR2 SQIVND (reference sequence). V lost 3 bases and J 0 bases, leaving 5 bases between the germline ends. The CDR3 reads CASSIELNTEAFF. CDR3 nucleotides: TGTGCCAGTAGTATTGAGTTGAACACTGAAGCTTTCTTT.

The chain uses TRBV7-3 and TRBJ1-3; D gene ambiguous. V lost 3 bases, J lost 0 bases, and 27 bases lay in between. The CDR3 spans 21 residues. The germline gives CDR1 SGHTA, CDR2 FQGTGA. CDR3 sequence (DNA): TGTGCCAGCAGCTTTTTCGCGGTCCCCCGGTACCTCACTTCCTCTGGAAACACCATATATTTT. This translates into CASSFFAVPRYLTSSGNTIYF.

V is TRBV5-1 and J is TRBJ2-7; D not certain. The CDR3 spans 14 residues. Between the trimmed V and J ends, which lost 4 bases and 4 bases, there was a span of 15 bases. The V gene's germline CDR1 is SGHRS and CDR2 YFSETQ. CDR3 sequence: CASSPTPRPYEQYF. CDR3 coding DNA: TGCGCCAGCAGCCCGACTCCGCGGCCTTACGAGCAGTACTTC.

The chain couples TRBV2 to TRBJ2-5; tentatively, D is TRBD2 (5 bases). V gave up 2 bases and J gave up 2 bases, with 9 bases separating them. CDR1 is SNHLY and CDR2 is FYNNEI in the germline V gene. This CDR3 has 14 amino acids. The CDR3 loop is CASSEFGSQETQYF. The CDR3 bases are TGTGCCAGCAGTGAATTTGGGAGTCAAGAGACCCAGTACTTC.

The V call is TRBV19, the J call TRBJ2-5, with 10 bases matching TRBD1. This CDR3 is 16 amino acids long. Germline CDR1 reads LNHDA; CDR2 reads SQIVND (reference sequence). V shed 4 bases and J 4 bases; nucleotides not matched to a gene: 9. CDR3 sequence: CASSTRTGGPLETQYF. CDR3 bases: TGTGCCAGTAGTACCCGGACAGGGGGTCCCTTAGAGACCCAGTACTTC.

The chain's CDR3 is CAWSRGTGQETQYF. In DNA form, the CDR3 reads TGTGCCTGGAGTCGCGGGACAGGCCAAGAGACCCAGTACTTC. V and J are TRBV30 and TRBJ2-5; 8 bases align to TRBD1. Germline CDR1 and CDR2: GTSNPN and SVGIG (reference sequence). V gave up 2 bases and J gave up 1 base; unmatched junction bases: 3. This CDR3 is built from 14 residues. Full variable domain (missing parts from reference TRBV30 and TRBJ2-5): SQTIHQWPATLVQPVGSPLSLECTVEGTSNPNLYWYRQAAGRGLQLLFYSVGIGQISSEVPQNLSASRPQDRQFILSSKKLLLSDSGFYLCAWSRGTGQETQYFGPGTRLLVL.

A single count supports this clone. The V call is TRBV28, the J call TRBJ2-5; 9 nucleotides match TRBD1. The CDR3 runs 16 residues. V lost 3 bases and J lost 5; bases outside the gene matches: 10. Per germline, CDR1 MDHEN and CDR2 SYDVKM. The CDR3 spells CASSFRGQGLAETQYF. CDR3 nucleotides: TGTGCCAGCAGTTTCCGCGGACAGGGGCTAGCGGAGACCCAGTACTTC.

The rearrangement uses TRBV9 and TRBJ2-3; D might be TRBD1 (6 bases). Germline values: CDR1 SGDLS, CDR2 YYNGEE. V lost 3 bases, J lost 2 bases, and 19 bases lay in between. This CDR3 has 17 amino acids. The CDR3 reads CASSGGRALRPTDTQYF. CDR3 nucleotides: TGTGCCAGCAGCGGGGGGCGGGCCCTAAGGCCCACAGATACGCAGTATTTT. The variable domain in full, completed from reference TRBV9 and TRBJ2-3, reads DSGVTQTPKHLITATGQRVTLRCSPRSGDLSVYWYQQSLDQGLQFLIQYYNGEERAKGNILERFSAQQFPDLHSELNLSSLELGDSALYFCASSGGRALRPTDTQYFGPGTRLTVL.

The V and J genes are TRBV5-4 and TRBJ2-3, with 12 bases identical to TRBD2. The junction had 5 bases not matched to a gene; V was cut back by 0 bases and J by 6 bases. CDR1 SGHNT and CDR2 YYREEE come from the germline V gene (reference sequence). The CDR3 has 16 amino acids. The CDR3 loop is CASSLGLAGGEDTQYF. The CDR3 nucleotides are TGTGCCAGCAGCTTGGGGCTAGCGGGAGGGGAGGATACGCAGTATTTT. Drawing the rest from reference TRBV5-4 and TRBJ2-3, the complete variable domain is ETGVTQSPTHLIKTRGQQVTLRCSSQSGHNTVSWYQQALGQGPQFIFQYYREEENGRGNFPPRFSGLQFPNYSSELNVNALELDDSALYLCASSLGLAGGEDTQYFGPGTRLTVL.

The chain recombines TRBV5-8 with TRBJ1-5, with D unclear. CDR1 SGHTS and CDR2 YDEGEE come from the germline V gene. This CDR3 contains 13 residues. The V end was cut by 0 bases, the J end by 5 bases, with 6 bases between. The CDR3 region has the DNA TGTGCCAGCAGCTTGGGTAGAGATCAGCCCCAGCATTTT. Protein: CASSLGRDQPQHF.

The chain employs TRBV14 and TRBJ1-2; D is undetermined. Trimming took off 3 bases at V and 7 bases at J, with 18 bases between the two ends. CDR1 is SGHDN and CDR2 is FVKESK in the germline V gene. The CDR3 length is 15 residues. The CDR3 protein is CASSHISAGPGGYTF. The CDR3 bases are TGTGCCAGCAGCCACATCAGTGCGGGCCCGGGTGGCTACACCTTC.

The rearrangement uses TRBV30 and TRBJ1-3, with TRBD1 matching 10 bases. V gave up 1 base and J gave up 4 bases; unmatched junction bases: 4. The germline V gene has CDR1 GTSNPN and CDR2 SVGIG (reference sequence). The CDR3 spans 15 residues. The chain's CDR3 is CAWSAGTGEGNTIYF. The CDR3 DNA follows: TGTGCCTGGAGTGCTGGGACAGGGGAGGGAAACACCATATATTTT.

The J gene is TRBJ1-1, the V gene TRBV6-5; perhaps TRBD1 as D (6 bases). Looked up from germline, CDR1 is MNHEY and CDR2 is SVGAGI. This CDR3 has 15 residues. Trimming stripped 0 bases from V and 1 base from J, with 9 bases between. The CDR3 DNA reads as TGTGCCAGCAGTTACTCAGGACAGTCGAACACTGAAGCTTTCTTT. It yields the protein CASSYSGQSNTEAFF.

There are many counts of this clone. The chain combines TRBV7-3 with TRBJ2-2; 7 nucleotides line up with TRBD2. The CDR3 loop spans 17 amino acids. The ends lost 5 bases at V and 1 base at J; junction bases unmatched: 10. Germline lookup yields CDR1 SGHTA and CDR2 FQGTGA. The CDR3 region has the DNA TGTGCCAGCAGCCCAACGGGGGGACCATTGAACACCGGGGAGCTGTTTTTT. It yields the protein CASSPTGGPLNTGELFF.

The rearrangement uses TRBV4-1 and TRBJ1-5, with 9 nucleotides matching TRBD1. V lost 1 base and J lost 6; bases outside the gene matches: 4. The CDR3 length is 15 residues. CDR1 and CDR2 from the germline V gene are MGHRA and YSYEKL. The CDR3 DNA sequence: TGCGCCAGCAGCCAAGGTGGACAGGGGAGTCAGCCCCAGCATTTT. Amino acid sequence: CASSQGGQGSQPQHF.

This rearrangement joins TRBV6-2 or TRBV6-3 to TRBJ1-5, with 8 bases fitting TRBD1. V gave up 5 bases and J gave up 3 bases; unmatched junction bases: 6. The length of the CDR3 is 15 residues. Germline V gene lookup returns CDR1 MNHEY and CDR2 SVGEGT. CDR3 coding DNA: TGTGCCAGCAGTCGTACAGGGGGTCCCAATCAGCCCCAGCATTTT. It is translated as CASSRTGGPNQPQHF.

The sample holds a few counts of this clone. V usage is TRBV6-5 and J usage is TRBJ2-7; 9 nucleotides align to TRBD1. Germline trimming cut 5 bases from V and 7 bases from J; bases unmatched to any gene: 6. This CDR3 comprises 13 residues. CDR1 and CDR2 from the germline V gene are MNHEY and SVGAGI. The CDR3 here is CASSRDRAREQYF. The CDR3 DNA reads TGTGCCAGCAGTCGGGACAGGGCGAGGGAGCAGTACTTC.

The V gene is TRBV5-1, the J gene TRBJ2-6; tentative D call: TRBD2 (5 bases). Trimming pared 0 bases from V and 2 bases from J, leaving 9 bases between. The CDR3 consists of 16 residues. Germline CDR1 SGHRS, CDR2 YFSETQ. The CDR3 DNA reads as TGCGCCAGCAGCTTGGTAACGGGGACTGGGGCCAACGTCCTGACTTTC. Protein product: CASSLVTGTGANVLTF.

The chain joins TRBV5-4 to TRBJ2-3, with TRBD2 matching 12 bases. Per germline, CDR1 SGHNT and CDR2 YYREEE (reference sequence). Losses at the gene ends were 3 bases for V and 5 bases for J; bases not matched to a gene: 7. The CDR3 is 16 residues long. The DNA for the CDR3 is TGTGCCAGCAGCTCGGGACTAGCGGGTCTAGGAGATACGCAGTATTTT. It encodes CASSSGLAGLGDTQYF.